The rows below give T cell receptor beta chains drawn from one sample of a study of T cell responses to AZD1222 COVID-19 vaccine. Only in-frame clones appear in the TCRdb table, and some are missing; sequencing was by immunoSEQ multiplex PCR. The sample has 100,000 to 150,000 clones, about 89% seen once. Specimen: peripheral blood, collected on day 0 of AZD1222 vaccination. Receptor source: an adult in good health. The CDR3 runs from the conserved cysteine through the conserved F or W. D genes are given only for firm matches. Only part of the rows carry a size: once, few, many, or a class if the clone is expanded.

j_gene,v_gene,d_gene,abundance,CDR3aa,CDR3nt
TRBJ1-5,TRBV11-2,TRBD1,-,CASSFGQAGNQPQHF,TGTGCCAGCAGTTTTGGACAGGCTGGCAATCAGCCCCAGCATTTT
TRBJ2-6,TRBV29-1,-,-,CSVGDGSGANVLTF,TGCAGCGTCGGAGATGGCTCTGGGGCCAACGTCCTGACTTTC
TRBJ2-7,TRBV5-1,-,-,CASSPEGGGQQYF,TGCGCCAGCAGCCCGGAAGGGGGTGGGCAGCAGTACTTC
TRBJ1-1,TRBV14,TRBD1,-,CASSQPHRGGSTEAFF,TGTGCCAGCAGCCAGCCCCACAGGGGAGGTAGCACTGAAGCTTTCTTT
TRBJ1-2,TRBV28,-,-,CASSLMQGGYTF,TGTGCCAGCAGTTTAATGCAGGGTGGCTACACCTTC
TRBJ2-1,TRBV3-1/TRBV3-2,-,-,CASSQESLEGNEQFF,TGTGCCAGCAGCCAAGAATCCCTCGAGGGTAATGAGCAGTTCTTC
TRBJ2-7,TRBV9,TRBD2,-,CASSGTSGGYEQYF,TGTGCCAGCAGCGGTACTAGCGGGGGCTACGAGCAGTACTTC
TRBJ2-7,TRBV7-2,-,-,CASSFRGDSSYEQYF,TGTGCCAGCAGCTTTAGGGGAGACAGTTCCTACGAGCAGTACTTC
TRBJ2-1,TRBV5-1,TRBD1,-,CASSPGTVNNEQFF,TGCGCCAGCAGCCCCGGGACAGTTAACAATGAGCAGTTCTTC
TRBJ1-4,TRBV19,TRBD1,once,CASSTGTGRDEKLFF,TGTGCCAGTAGTACCGGGACAGGGAGAGATGAAAAACTGTTTTTT
TRBJ2-3,TRBV27,-,-,CASTPGGRGTDTQYF,TGTGCCAGCACCCCGGGTGGGCGGGGCACAGATACGCAGTATTTT
TRBJ2-6,TRBV28,-,-,CASCRYGQSSSGANVLTF,TGTGCCAGCTGTCGGTACGGACAGTCTTCCTCTGGGGCCAACGTCCTGACTTTC
TRBJ2-7,TRBV19,TRBD1,-,CASSWGQLSSYEQYF,TGTGCCAGTAGTTGGGGACAGCTGAGCTCCTACGAGCAGTACTTC
TRBJ1-5,TRBV6-5,-,-,CASSYRQANQPQHF,TGTGCCAGCAGTTACCGACAGGCCAATCAGCCCCAGCATTTT
TRBJ1-1,TRBV6-5,TRBD1,-,CASLQGEFTEAFF,TGTGCCAGCCTGCAGGGGGAATTTACTGAAGCTTTCTTT
TRBJ2-1,TRBV5-1,TRBD2,-,CASSLAVGSGRAGGEQFF,TGCGCCAGCAGCTTGGCCGTGGGTAGCGGGAGGGCCGGTGGTGAGCAGTTCTTC
TRBJ1-1,TRBV19,TRBD1,-,CASSTPGQGKSEAFF,TGTGCCAGTAGTACCCCGGGACAGGGTAAATCTGAAGCTTTCTTT
TRBJ1-2,TRBV5-1,-,once,CASSPTNVGGASYGYTF,TGCGCCAGCAGCCCCACCAACGTTGGGGGGGCGAGCTATGGCTACACCTTC
TRBJ2-4,TRBV29-1,-,-,CSVEGLAAKNIQYF,TGCAGCGTCGAGGGGTTGGCGGCCAAAAACATTCAGTACTTC
TRBJ2-3,TRBV27,TRBD2,-,CASSLYPMAGGPSDTQYF,TGTGCCAGCAGTTTATATCCTATGGCGGGAGGGCCGTCAGATACGCAGTATTTT
TRBJ2-1,TRBV15,-,-,CATSRDYKWQFF,TGTGCCACCAGCAGAGATTATAAGTGGCAGTTCTTC
TRBJ2-7,TRBV16,TRBD1,-,CASSPWTGTEQYF,TGTGCCAGCAGCCCATGGACAGGGACCGAGCAGTACTTC
TRBJ1-5,TRBV10-3,-,-,CAISEQGGRQPQHF,TGTGCCATCAGTGAGCAGGGAGGCAGGCAGCCCCAGCATTTT
TRBJ2-3,TRBV5-4,TRBD2,-,CASSRPGGDTQYF,TGTGCCAGCAGCAGACCCGGGGGGGATACGCAGTATTTT
TRBJ2-5,TRBV11-3,-,-,CASSLEEGVRQYF,TGTGCCAGCAGCTTAGAAGAGGGTGTGCGCCAGTACTTC
TRBJ2-1,TRBV4-2,-,-,CASSPGKGGDNEQFF,TGTGCCAGCAGCCCCGGGAAAGGGGGGGACAATGAGCAGTTCTTC
TRBJ2-6,TRBV3-1/TRBV3-2,TRBD2,-,CASSHGTSVSGANVLTF,TGTGCCAGCAGCCATGGGACTAGCGTCTCTGGGGCCAACGTCCTGACTTTC
TRBJ1-2,TRBV11-3,-,-,CASSPAPATQIYGYTF,TGTGCCAGCAGCCCCGCCCCGGCAACACAGATCTATGGCTACACCTTC
TRBJ1-1,TRBV27,TRBD1,once,CASSLSSGGNTEAFF,TGTGCCAGCAGTTTATCGTCAGGGGGGAACACTGAAGCTTTCTTT
TRBJ1-2,TRBV28,-,-,CASGESGAYGYTF,TGTGCCAGCGGCGAATCGGGCGCCTATGGCTACACCTTC
TRBJ1-5,TRBV5-6,-,once,CASSPQSSGNQPQHF,TGTGCCAGCAGCCCACAGAGTAGTGGCAATCAGCCCCAGCATTTT
TRBJ1-4,TRBV15,-,-,CATSSGTGTVNEKLFF,TGTGCCACCAGCAGTGGCACCGGGACCGTTAACGAAAAACTGTTTTTT
TRBJ1-3,TRBV5-1,-,-,CASREVAGNTIYF,TGCGCATCTAGGGAGGTCGCTGGAAACACCATATATTTT
TRBJ2-3,TRBV7-2,TRBD2,-,CASSLATAGLDTQYF,TGTGCCAGCAGCTTAGCGACAGCGGGACTTGATACGCAGTATTTT
TRBJ2-4,TRBV7-3,-,-,CASSLGQEKNIQYF,TGTGCCAGCAGCTTAGGGCAGGAGAAAAACATTCAGTACTTC
TRBJ1-2,TRBV6-2/TRBV6-3,-,-,CASSYSRGAYGYTF,TGTGCCAGCAGTTACTCGAGAGGAGCTTATGGCTACACCTTC
TRBJ2-4,TRBV7-2,-,-,CASSPKRLENIQYF,TGTGCCAGCAGCCCCAAACGACTAGAAAACATTCAGTACTTC
TRBJ2-7,TRBV11-1,-,-,CASSFTGYEQYF,TGTGCCAGCAGCTTTACAGGTTACGAGCAGTACTTC
TRBJ2-7,TRBV29-1,-,-,CSVGTGEREQYF,TGCAGCGTTGGGACGGGAGAAAGGGAGCAGTACTTC
TRBJ2-3,TRBV28,-,once,CASSLPPLSDTQYF,TGTGCCAGCAGTTTACCGCCGTTATCAGATACGCAGTATTTT
TRBJ2-7,TRBV5-1,-,-,CASSIPYQTTSGSGADRRQYF,TGCGCCAGCAGTATTCCGTACCAAACAACGAGTGGATCAGGGGCAGATAGGCGGCAGTACTTC
TRBJ1-5,TRBV2,TRBD1,-,CASRAGTGNNQPQHF,TGTGCCAGCAGGGCTGGGACAGGGAACAATCAGCCCCAGCATTTT
TRBJ1-1,TRBV5-3,-,-,CARSIHRAAGGAFF,TGTGCCAGAAGCATACACCGGGCAGCGGGTGGGGCTTTCTTT
TRBJ2-2,TRBV7-2,TRBD1,once,CASRLNPGQGATGELFF,TGTGCCAGCAGACTGAACCCGGGACAGGGGGCGACCGGGGAGCTGTTTTTT
TRBJ1-3,TRBV15,-,-,CATSRDRGGNTIYF,TGTGCCACCAGCAGAGACAGGGGTGGAAACACCATATATTTT